These 14 T cell receptor beta chains were sequenced from one sample in a study of blood T cells in healthy people across ages. Together with a sample-barcoded 5' primer, a J-beta primer mix was included in a second PCR lasting about 6 to 11 cycles. In TCRdb, the 5' RACE reads were re-called with MiXCR into one record per CDR3 protein. The data contain roughly 1.9 million distinct CDR3 sequences, around 42% of them singletons. The sample comprised blood. These receptors all come from a human donor in good health.

The gene calls are TRBV6-1 and TRBJ1-2; tentative D call: TRBD1 (5 bases). V was clipped by 4 bases and J by 4 bases, with 19 bases between them. The CDR3 sequence is 16 residues long. In germline, CDR1 is MNHNS, CDR2 SASEGT. As DNA, the CDR3 is TGTGCCAGCAGTGGGGGGACGGCCGAGTCGATCTATGGCTACACCTTC. It yields the protein CASSGGTAESIYGYTF.

This clonotype was seen more than once but under ten times. The CDR3 loop is CSARLRGVTDTQYF. CDR3 nucleotides: TGCAGTGCTCGACTACGGGGGGTCACAGATACGCAGTATTTT. The chain joins TRBV20-1 to TRBJ2-3, with 7 bases lining up with TRBD2. CDR1 and CDR2 from the germline V gene are DFQATT and SNEGSKA (reference sequence). This CDR3 contains 14 residues. The trim removed 5 bases at V and 2 bases at J, leaving 7 bases unmatched.

The CDR3 sequence is CASSNGVDTQYF. DNA of the CDR3: TGTGCCAGTAGTAATGGGGTGGATACGCAGTATTTT. This chain joins TRBV19 and TRBJ2-3; D is ambiguous. Looked up from germline, CDR1 is LNHDA and CDR2 is SQIVND (reference sequence). V lost 4 bases and J 6 bases, leaving 8 bases between the germline ends. The CDR3 sequence is 12 residues long. The whole variable domain, remainder taken from reference TRBV19 and TRBJ2-3, is DGGITQSPKYLFRKEGQNVTLSCEQNLNHDAMYWYRQDPGQGLRLIYYSQIVNDFQKGDIAEGYSVSREKKESFPLTVTSAQKNPTAFYLCASSNGVDTQYFGPGTRLTVL.

The chain recombines TRBV18 with TRBJ1-5; D call uncertain. This CDR3 comprises 18 residues. Trimming left V 2 bases short and J 0 bases short, with 17 bases between. Germline CDR1 and CDR2: KGHSH and LQKENI. The CDR3: CASSPESFGTDSNQPQHF. As DNA, the CDR3 is TGTGCCAGCTCACCAGAATCGTTCGGTACAGATAGCAATCAGCCCCAGCATTTT.

In its sample, this clonotype was seen a few times. J is TRBJ2-3 and V is TRBV4-2; 7 bases are a match to TRBD2. J gave up 6 bases and V 1 base, and 4 bases lay outside the gene matches. The germline CDR1 and CDR2 sequences are LGHNA and YNFKEQ. The CDR3 has 14 amino acids. DNA of the CDR3: TGTGCCAGCAGCCAAGGGGGGGGGGTTGATACGCAGTATTTT. Translated: CASSQGGGVDTQYF.

This clonotype was seen a handful of times. The rearrangement joins TRBV7-9 to TRBJ2-1; D might be TRBD1 or TRBD2, each matching 5 bases. V lost 5 bases and J lost 12, with 20 bases in between. The CDR3 extends over 14 amino acids. Per the germline V gene, CDR1 is SEHNR and CDR2 is FQNEAQ (reference sequence). CDR3 nucleotides: TGTGCCAGCAGCCAAGGGACGGCGGCGAGGGGGCAGTTCTTC. This codes for CASSQGTAARGQFF.

The chain couples TRBV14 to TRBJ1-1; D uncertain. This CDR3 region has 13 residues. Germline V gene lookup returns CDR1 SGHDN and CDR2 FVKESK. Trimming cost V 6 bases and J 1 base, with 9 bases left between them. The CDR3 reads CASRSKGNTEAFF. CDR3 nucleotide sequence: TGTGCCAGCAGGTCTAAGGGGAACACTGAAGCTTTCTTT.

This clonotype was found a few times. The chain carries TRBV7-7 and TRBJ2-3; a possible D gene is TRBD1 (6 bases). This CDR3 has 18 residues. Germline CDR1 SSHAT, CDR2 FNYEAQ (reference sequence). V shed 3 bases and J shed 4 bases, with 23 bases lying between them. Here the CDR3 DNA reads TGTGCCAGCAGCTTTACCCCTTACAGGGTTGGGAACGCAGATACGCAGTATTTT. It is translated as CASSFTPYRVGNADTQYF.

The V gene is TRBV7-2, the J gene TRBJ2-4; TRBD1 aligns across 7 bases. The CDR3 is made up of 12 amino acids. Trimming cost V 1 base and J 14 bases; bases outside gene matches: 5. CDR1 is SGHTA, CDR2 FQGNSA, per germline. CDR3 amino acids: CASSLGVQGKYF. The CDR3 bases are TGTGCCAGCAGCTTAGGGGTACAGGGGAAGTACTTC.

This clonotype occurred a few times. This rearrangement joins TRBV7-9 to TRBJ2-7; D possibly corresponds to TRBD2 (5 bases). The CDR3 is 13 residues long. Germline V gene sequence: CDR1 SEHNR, CDR2 FQNEAQ (reference sequence). V gave up 6 bases and J gave up 5 bases, with 14 bases separating them. Here the CDR3 DNA reads TGTGCCAGCAGATCCCGGGCCGGGAACGAGCAGTACTTC. This gives the protein CASRSRAGNEQYF.

This clonotype came up a few times. The chain is built from TRBV7-2 and TRBJ1-2; no clear D. V lost 2 bases to trimming and J lost 4 bases, with 8 bases between them. The CDR3 has 13 residues. Germline V lookup: CDR1 SGHTA, CDR2 FQGNSA. The CDR3 region has the DNA TGTGCCAGCAGCTTATCAGCAGCCTATGGCTACACCTTC. Translation gives CASSLSAAYGYTF.

The J gene is TRBJ2-3, the V gene TRBV29-1; D might be TRBD1 (6 bases). The germline V and J ends were trimmed by 7 bases and 2 bases, with 19 bases remaining between them. The CDR3 covers 15 residues. Germline CDR1 and CDR2: SQVTM and ANQGSEA. The CDR3 region has the DNA TGCAGCGCCATGGTTGGGACACTCGACACAGATACGCAGTATTTT. It encodes CSAMVGTLDTDTQYF.

This clonotype has ten or more counts. The rearrangement links TRBV12-3 or TRBV12-4 to TRBJ2-7; D may be TRBD2 (6 bases). CDR3 length: 14 amino acids. Trimming stripped 3 bases from V and 0 bases from J, with 9 bases between. The CDR3 here is CASSFGGNSYEQYF. The CDR3 DNA reads as TGTGCCAGCAGTTTCGGGGGAAACTCCTACGAGCAGTACTTC.

This clonotype occurred a few times. The chain uses TRBV3-1 and TRBJ2-5; D uncertain. CDR1 is LGHDT and CDR2 is YNNKEL in the germline V gene (reference sequence). V lost 0 bases and J 0 bases, leaving 8 bases between the germline ends. The CDR3 is 15 amino acids. The CDR3 nucleotides are TGTGCCAGCAGCCAAGATGAACTATACCAAGAGACCCAGTACTTC. Residues: CASSQDELYQETQYF.